This entry features one T cell receptor (beta chain) sequence. The germline V gene encodes CDR1 SQVTM and CDR2 ANQGSEA. The CDR3 covers 13 residues. V lost 3 bases, J lost 5 bases, and 13 bases lay in between. Surgery without prior neoadjuvant therapy was the treatment of the selected pancreatic ductal adenocarcinoma patients. Libraries were prepared by immunoSEQ multiplex PCR; TCRdb keeps only in-frame clonotypes and omits some of them. Of 15,000 to 20,000 clones listed, 85% to 90% are singletons. This sample is part of a study of T cells in pancreatic ductal adenocarcinoma. Specimen: PBMCs. The chain is built from TRBV29-1 and TRBJ1-1; D call uncertain. The sequence was obtained from a human donor with pancreatic ductal adenocarcinoma. This CDR3 reads CSVERVGETEAFF. The CDR3 coding sequence is TGCAGCGTTGAGCGGGTGGGAGAAACTGAAGCTTTCTTT. Filled out from reference TRBV29-1 and TRBJ1-1, the complete variable domain reads SAVISQKPSRDICQRGTSLTIQCQVDSQVTMMFWYRQQPGQSLTLIATANQGSEATYESGFVIDKFPISRPNLTFSTLTVSNMSPEDSSIYLCSVERVGETEAFFGQGTRLTVV.